The table lists the clone carrying this TCR beta chain with many counts. As yet, its antigen is unknown. Trimming removed 6 bases from V and 5 bases from J, with 17 bases in between. The CDR3 extends over 14 amino acids. These data belong to a study of T cells in Graves' hyperthyroidism and ophthalmopathy. Template material for amplifying TCR beta CDR3 regions consisted of RNA transcripts. First-round RT-PCR targeting the TCR CDR3 was performed with the HTBI primer set. TCRdb passed the multiplex PCR reads through MiXCR, listing each CDR3 protein once. This table has about 690,000 distinct CDR3 sequences, roughly 17% appearing once. Stable Graves' hyperthyroidism denoted no ophthalmopathy progression over 18 months. General observations from the study: The model anticipated ophthalmopathy a median approximately 6.7 months pre-onset. Most thyroid clonotypes that were expanded above 0.001 also turned up in blood. Patients with ophthalmopathy were separated from those with stable hyperthyroidism by a 13 V-J model.

V is TRBV12-3 or TRBV12-4 and J is TRBJ2-7; no clear D gene. Sequenced sample: blood. The sequence was collected from a man in his forties or fifties with Graves' hyperthyroidism. This CDR3 reads CASSRRGVPHEQYF. CDR3 DNA sequence: TGTGCCAGCAGCCGCCGTGGTGTACCTCACGAGCAGTACTTC.